These T cell receptor beta chains were read from a single sample in a study of blood T cell repertoires in COVID-19. TCRdb's copy holds only in-frame clones and misses some; the assay was immunoSEQ multiplex PCR. The data contain approximately 360,000 clones, more than 70% of them singletons. The sequencing sample was made of PBMCs or T cells enriched from blood (not recorded which). These receptors all come from a man between 40 and 49 years old in a cohort exposed to, infected with or recovered from COVID-19 (not recorded which). CDR3s include the opening cysteine and the closing phenylalanine or tryptophan. D genes are given only for firm matches.

V gene: TRBV4-2
J gene: TRBJ2-7
D gene: -
CDR3 DNA: TGTGCCAGCAGCCACGGGGACTCCGAATCCTACGAGCAGTACTTC
CDR3 protein: CASSHGDSESYEQYF

V gene: TRBV7-9
J gene: TRBJ1-6
D gene: TRBD1
CDR3 DNA: TGTGCCAGCAGCTCCAACCCACTCCGGGACAGTTTCCACTTT
CDR3 protein: CASSSNPLRDSFHF

V gene: TRBV6-5
J gene: TRBJ2-5
D gene: -
CDR3 DNA: TGTGCCAGCAGTTACCGTCCTAGCAATCAAGAGACCCAGTACTTC
CDR3 protein: CASSYRPSNQETQYF

V gene: TRBV5-1
J gene: TRBJ1-1
D gene: -
CDR3 DNA: TGCGCCAGCAGCTCCCTCGACAGGATGAACACTGAAGCTTTCTTT
CDR3 protein: CASSSLDRMNTEAFF

V gene: TRBV9
J gene: TRBJ1-3
D gene: -
CDR3 DNA: TGTGCCAGCAGCACAGCCGCCACAGGGTCTGGAAACACCATATATTTT
CDR3 protein: CASSTAATGSGNTIYF

V gene: TRBV28
J gene: TRBJ2-3
D gene: TRBD2
CDR3 DNA: TGTGCCAGCGGTAGGTTAGCGGGAGCTACAGATACGCAGTATTTT
CDR3 protein: CASGRLAGATDTQYF

V gene: TRBV15
J gene: TRBJ2-4
D gene: -
CDR3 DNA: TGTGCCACCAGCAGAGGGAGGGTGGAAACCAAAAACATTCAGTACTTC
CDR3 protein: CATSRGRVETKNIQYF

V gene: TRBV7-2
J gene: TRBJ1-3
D gene: -
CDR3 DNA: TGTGCCAGCAGCTTAGTTGACTGGGGAGCCGGAAACACCATATATTTT
CDR3 protein: CASSLVDWGAGNTIYF

V gene: TRBV19
J gene: TRBJ2-7
D gene: -
CDR3 DNA: TGTGCCAGTAGTATCGGTTACGAGCAGTACTTC
CDR3 protein: CASSIGYEQYF

V gene: TRBV2
J gene: TRBJ2-7
D gene: -
CDR3 DNA: TGTGCCAGCAGGACCGACTCAGCCTACGAGCAGTACTTC
CDR3 protein: CASRTDSAYEQYF

V gene: TRBV18
J gene: TRBJ2-1
D gene: -
CDR3 DNA: TGTGCCAGCTCACCAGAACAGGGCGTCGGCAATGAGCAGTTCTTC
CDR3 protein: CASSPEQGVGNEQFF

V gene: TRBV27
J gene: TRBJ1-2
D gene: TRBD1
CDR3 DNA: TGTGCCAGCAGTTTAGCGGGACAGGGGAACTATGGCTACACCTTC
CDR3 protein: CASSLAGQGNYGYTF

V gene: TRBV2
J gene: TRBJ2-5
D gene: TRBD2
CDR3 DNA: TGTGCCAGTCGACTAGCGGGAGGGACCCAGTACTTC
CDR3 protein: CASRLAGGTQYF

V gene: TRBV2
J gene: TRBJ1-5
D gene: -
CDR3 DNA: TGTGCCAGCAGTGAAGGGTCGGAGGATCAGCCCCAGCATTTT
CDR3 protein: CASSEGSEDQPQHF

V gene: TRBV7-3
J gene: TRBJ2-1
D gene: -
CDR3 DNA: TGTGCCAGCAGCTTAGCCGGGAACTACAATGAGCAGTTCTTC
CDR3 protein: CASSLAGNYNEQFF

V gene: TRBV9
J gene: TRBJ2-7
D gene: -
CDR3 DNA: TGTGCCAGCAGCGTAGGACGGGGGTTCTACTACGAGCAGTACTTC
CDR3 protein: CASSVGRGFYYEQYF

V gene: TRBV5-1
J gene: TRBJ1-4
D gene: TRBD1
CDR3 DNA: TGCGCCAGCAGCGCAACAGGGGGAGTCGGTACTAATGAAAAACTGTTTTTT
CDR3 protein: CASSATGGVGTNEKLFF

V gene: TRBV9
J gene: TRBJ1-1
D gene: -
CDR3 DNA: TGTGCCAGCAGCGTAGGGGCGGGGAACACTGAAGCTTTCTTT
CDR3 protein: CASSVGAGNTEAFF

V gene: TRBV10-3
J gene: TRBJ1-4
D gene: -
CDR3 DNA: TGTGCCATCAGTGAATTCGGGACAAGTAATGAAAAACTGTTTTTT
CDR3 protein: CAISEFGTSNEKLFF

V gene: TRBV7-6
J gene: TRBJ2-7
D gene: -
CDR3 DNA: TGTGCCAGCAGCCCGGGGGAATACGAGCAGTACTTC
CDR3 protein: CASSPGEYEQYF

V gene: TRBV10-3
J gene: TRBJ2-7
D gene: -
CDR3 DNA: TGTGCCATCAGTGAAGGGCAGGGTCAGTACTTC
CDR3 protein: CAISEGQGQYF

V gene: TRBV16
J gene: TRBJ2-2
D gene: -
CDR3 DNA: TGTGCCAGCAGCCAGCTGATAGAGAACACCGGGGAGCTGTTTTTT
CDR3 protein: CASSQLIENTGELFF

V gene: TRBV3-1/TRBV3-2
J gene: TRBJ2-4
D gene: TRBD2
CDR3 DNA: TGTGCCAGCCGGACTAGCGGGAGGGCGGGGGACATTCAGTACTTC
CDR3 protein: CASRTSGRAGDIQYF

V gene: TRBV7-9
J gene: TRBJ2-3
D gene: TRBD2
CDR3 DNA: TGTGCCAGCAGCTTTCCGCCGGGACTAGCTATTGATACGCAGTATTTT
CDR3 protein: CASSFPPGLAIDTQYF

V gene: TRBV28
J gene: TRBJ2-2
D gene: TRBD1
CDR3 DNA: TGTGCCAGCAGTTTACCAGGGGGCGCCCCCGGGGAGCTGTTTTTT
CDR3 protein: CASSLPGGAPGELFF

V gene: TRBV5-1
J gene: TRBJ2-7
D gene: TRBD1
CDR3 DNA: TGCGCCAGCAGCTTGTTTTCGGACAGGGGGGCTTCCGAGCAGTACTTC
CDR3 protein: CASSLFSDRGASEQYF

V gene: TRBV24-1
J gene: TRBJ2-1
D gene: TRBD2
CDR3 DNA: TGTGCCACCAGTGAATGGACTAGCGGGAGTTCCTACAATGAGCAGTTCTTC
CDR3 protein: CATSEWTSGSSYNEQFF

V gene: TRBV6-5
J gene: TRBJ2-5
D gene: TRBD1
CDR3 DNA: TGTGCCAGCAGGGAGACAGGGTTTCGTGAGACCCAGTACTTC
CDR3 protein: CASRETGFRETQYF

V gene: TRBV7-9
J gene: TRBJ1-4
D gene: TRBD1
CDR3 DNA: TGTGCCAGCAGCGCCGGGACAGTAAATGAAAAACTGTTTTTT
CDR3 protein: CASSAGTVNEKLFF

V gene: TRBV2
J gene: TRBJ1-1
D gene: -
CDR3 DNA: TGTGCCAGCAGTGGCGGACACTCGCCGGGAGCTTTCTTT
CDR3 protein: CASSGGHSPGAFF

V gene: TRBV5-6
J gene: TRBJ1-2
D gene: -
CDR3 DNA: TGTGCCAGCAGCCCGGTACGGGGATCTAACTATGGCTACACCTTC
CDR3 protein: CASSPVRGSNYGYTF

V gene: TRBV18
J gene: TRBJ2-5
D gene: TRBD2
CDR3 DNA: TGTGCCAGCTCCTCCGGGACTAGCGGGAGCGGGACCCAGTACTTC
CDR3 protein: CASSSGTSGSGTQYF

V gene: TRBV7-8
J gene: TRBJ1-1
D gene: -
CDR3 DNA: TGTGCCAGCAGCTTACCGGACAGTCAGAACACTGAAGCTTTCTTT
CDR3 protein: CASSLPDSQNTEAFF

V gene: TRBV6-2/TRBV6-3
J gene: TRBJ1-4
D gene: -
CDR3 DNA: TGTGCCAGCAGTTCTACAGGGAAAAAACTGTTTTTT
CDR3 protein: CASSSTGKKLFF

V gene: TRBV15
J gene: TRBJ2-7
D gene: -
CDR3 DNA: TGTGCCACCAGCTATCCGGACGGGGTTGGGGAGCAGTACTTC
CDR3 protein: CATSYPDGVGEQYF

V gene: TRBV29-1
J gene: TRBJ1-2
D gene: TRBD1
CDR3 DNA: TGCAGCGTTACAGGACAGGGGAAGGGCTACACCTTC
CDR3 protein: CSVTGQGKGYTF

V gene: TRBV29-1
J gene: TRBJ1-2
D gene: TRBD1
CDR3 DNA: TGCAGCGTTTATAAACCGACAGGGGGAGTACTAACTGGTGGCTACACCTTC
CDR3 protein: CSVYKPTGGVLTGGYTF